This T cell receptor (beta chain) was sequenced for a study of T-cell reconstitution after alpha-beta-depleted transplantation in children. Findings and caveats of the study: Newly produced T cells mostly accounted for T-cell counts and diversity one year post-transplant.

The TCRbeta library was prepared with unique molecular identifiers. A single record per CDR3 protein comes from TCRdb applying MiXCR to the PCR reads. The sample records fewer than 550,000 distinct CDR3 sequences, under 12% being singletons. The CDR3 sequence is 15 residues long. Germline CDR1 DFQATT, CDR2 SNEGSKA (reference sequence). Trimming cost V 6 bases and J 7 bases, with 22 bases left between them. This clonotype was picked up many times. Its antigen is unidentified. The chain recombines TRBV20-1 with TRBJ1-3; D not resolved. The clonotype was recovered from a child aged 2 to 15 with inherited bone marrow failure, due to receive a stem cell transplant. Specimen: PBMCs, collected before TCRalphabeta/CD19-depleted stem cell transplant. This chain's CDR3 is CSAARGAGISNTIYF. The CDR3 region has the DNA TGCAGTGCAGCGCGCGGTGCCGGGATTTCTAACACCATATATTTT.